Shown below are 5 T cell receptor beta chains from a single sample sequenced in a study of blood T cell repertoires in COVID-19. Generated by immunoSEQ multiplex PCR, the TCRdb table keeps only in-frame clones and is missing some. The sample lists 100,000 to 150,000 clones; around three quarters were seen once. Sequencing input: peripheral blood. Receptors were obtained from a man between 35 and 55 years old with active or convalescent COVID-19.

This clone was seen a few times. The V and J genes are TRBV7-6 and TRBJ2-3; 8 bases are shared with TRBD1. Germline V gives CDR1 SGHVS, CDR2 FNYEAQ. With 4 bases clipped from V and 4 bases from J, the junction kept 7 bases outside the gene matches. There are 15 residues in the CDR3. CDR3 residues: CASSYYGQGSDTQYF. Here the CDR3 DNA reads TGTGCCAGCAGCTACTACGGACAGGGATCAGATACGCAGTATTTT.

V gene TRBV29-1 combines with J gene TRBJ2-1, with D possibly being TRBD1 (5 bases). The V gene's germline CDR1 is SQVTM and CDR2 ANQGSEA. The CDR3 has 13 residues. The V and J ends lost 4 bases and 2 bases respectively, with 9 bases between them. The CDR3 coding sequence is TGCAGCGTTGGCTCAGGGCCCTACAATGAGCAGTTCTTC. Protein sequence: CSVGSGPYNEQFF.

CDR3: CASSWRGGGTDTQYF. Written as DNA, the CDR3 is TGTGCCAGCAGCTGGAGGGGAGGAGGCACAGATACGCAGTATTTT. The chain has TRBV7-9 and TRBJ2-3, with D maybe TRBD2 (6 bases). V shed 4 bases and J shed 1 base, with 12 bases lying between them. Per the germline V gene, CDR1 is SEHNR and CDR2 is FQNEAQ (reference sequence). This CDR3 is 15 amino acids long.

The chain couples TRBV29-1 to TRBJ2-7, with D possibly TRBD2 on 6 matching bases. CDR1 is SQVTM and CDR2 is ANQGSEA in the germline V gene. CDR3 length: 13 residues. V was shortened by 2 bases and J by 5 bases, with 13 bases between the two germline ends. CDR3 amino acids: CSVEQGGVDEQYF. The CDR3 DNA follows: TGCAGCGTTGAACAGGGAGGTGTAGACGAGCAGTACTTC.

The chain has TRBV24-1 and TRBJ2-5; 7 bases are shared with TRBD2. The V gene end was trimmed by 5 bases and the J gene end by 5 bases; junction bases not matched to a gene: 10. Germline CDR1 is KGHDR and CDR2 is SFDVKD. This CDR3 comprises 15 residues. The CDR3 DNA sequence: TGTGCCACCAGTGTAAGCGGCGGGGGTTATGAGACCCAGTACTTC. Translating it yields CATSVSGGGYETQYF.